The rows below give T cell receptor beta chains drawn from one sample of a study of cytomegalovirus exposure and HLA in healthy donors. The protocol was immunoSEQ multiplex PCR, while the TCRdb copy is restricted to in-frame clones and leaves out a portion. The table records more than 85,000 clones, 65% to 80% of them present only once. The sequenced material came from PBMCs. The source is a male donor in good health and CMV-seronegative. The CDR3 runs from the conserved cysteine through the conserved F or W. The order of the fields is D gene, V gene, J gene, CDR3 protein. A D gene is named only where the DNA matches it firmly.

D gene: TRBD2
V gene: TRBV19
J gene: TRBJ2-3
CDR3 protein: CASRYSAGASTDTQYF

D gene: TRBD1
V gene: TRBV14
J gene: TRBJ1-1
CDR3 protein: CASSQDIGGWGTEAFF

D gene: NA
V gene: TRBV6-5
J gene: TRBJ2-1
CDR3 protein: CASSYSWGEVYNEQFF

D gene: TRBD2
V gene: TRBV27
J gene: TRBJ2-7
CDR3 protein: CASSLFASGDLYEQYF

D gene: NA
V gene: TRBV6-5
J gene: TRBJ1-2
CDR3 protein: CASSYSMGRTNYGYTF

D gene: TRBD1
V gene: TRBV19
J gene: TRBJ1-4
CDR3 protein: CASSIWQGAINEKLFF

D gene: NA
V gene: TRBV12-5
J gene: TRBJ2-7
CDR3 protein: CASGPPIF

D gene: NA
V gene: TRBV9
J gene: TRBJ2-3
CDR3 protein: CASSVVSGTSTDTQYF

D gene: TRBD1
V gene: TRBV4-3
J gene: TRBJ2-7
CDR3 protein: CASSQDRGQGFDEQYF

D gene: NA
V gene: TRBV6-4
J gene: TRBJ2-3
CDR3 protein: CASSDSGEADTQYF

D gene: NA
V gene: TRBV9
J gene: TRBJ2-7
CDR3 protein: CASSVERQTYEQYF

D gene: NA
V gene: TRBV5-6
J gene: TRBJ2-7
CDR3 protein: CASSFTSAGSYEQYF

D gene: TRBD2
V gene: TRBV27
J gene: TRBJ2-2
CDR3 protein: CASSFSGRYTGELFF

D gene: TRBD2
V gene: TRBV7-2
J gene: TRBJ2-3
CDR3 protein: CASSLRSVTSGESTDTQYF

D gene: TRBD2
V gene: TRBV7-2
J gene: TRBJ2-5
CDR3 protein: CASSQLAAQETQYF

D gene: TRBD2
V gene: TRBV6-5
J gene: TRBJ2-5
CDR3 protein: CASSPGLAGGGQYF

D gene: NA
V gene: TRBV9
J gene: TRBJ2-2
CDR3 protein: CASSSYNTNTGELFF

D gene: NA
V gene: TRBV20-1
J gene: TRBJ1-1
CDR3 protein: CSGATAEAFF

D gene: TRBD2
V gene: TRBV5-1
J gene: TRBJ2-2
CDR3 protein: CASSLRLGGRENTGELFF

D gene: TRBD2
V gene: TRBV6-1
J gene: TRBJ2-3
CDR3 protein: CASWTSLTDTQYF

D gene: TRBD2
V gene: TRBV19
J gene: TRBJ2-7
CDR3 protein: CASGLAGPSYEQYF

D gene: TRBD1
V gene: TRBV29-1
J gene: TRBJ2-2
CDR3 protein: CSVHQGQGHTGELFF

D gene: NA
V gene: TRBV19
J gene: TRBJ2-7
CDR3 protein: CASSIRLATPYEQYF

D gene: TRBD2
V gene: TRBV27
J gene: TRBJ2-1
CDR3 protein: CASTLSGTSYNEQFF

D gene: NA
V gene: TRBV7-3
J gene: TRBJ1-2
CDR3 protein: CASSRGGPYGYTF

D gene: NA
V gene: TRBV7-9
J gene: TRBJ2-1
CDR3 protein: CASSNWEQFF

D gene: TRBD2
V gene: TRBV7-9
J gene: TRBJ2-7
CDR3 protein: CASSWGPGGPGEQYF

D gene: NA
V gene: TRBV9
J gene: TRBJ2-1
CDR3 protein: CASSVDGEQFF

D gene: NA
V gene: TRBV11-3
J gene: TRBJ2-7
CDR3 protein: CASSPDTNSYEQYF

D gene: NA
V gene: TRBV10-1
J gene: TRBJ1-2
CDR3 protein: CANLQASYGYTF

D gene: TRBD2
V gene: TRBV14
J gene: TRBJ2-7
CDR3 protein: CASSLAGTPYEQYF

D gene: NA
V gene: TRBV20-1
J gene: TRBJ2-5
CDR3 protein: CSARPLETQYF

D gene: NA
V gene: TRBV29-1
J gene: TRBJ2-3
CDR3 protein: CSVVHRAPPDTQYF

D gene: TRBD2
V gene: TRBV11-3
J gene: TRBJ2-7
CDR3 protein: CASSLPTAGYEQYF

D gene: TRBD1
V gene: TRBV5-4
J gene: TRBJ1-2
CDR3 protein: CASSTTGANYGYTF

D gene: TRBD2
V gene: TRBV6-4
J gene: TRBJ2-3
CDR3 protein: CASSWTSGSATDTQYF

D gene: TRBD1
V gene: TRBV5-6
J gene: TRBJ1-1
CDR3 protein: CASSLTGVGTEAFF

D gene: NA
V gene: TRBV30
J gene: TRBJ1-1
CDR3 protein: CAWTKDSTEAFF

D gene: NA
V gene: TRBV10-3
J gene: TRBJ1-2
CDR3 protein: CAISGGAYGYTF

D gene: TRBD1
V gene: TRBV28
J gene: TRBJ2-7
CDR3 protein: CASSSGSRGQYEQYF

D gene: TRBD2
V gene: TRBV6-1
J gene: TRBJ2-1
CDR3 protein: CASRTSGGYNEQFF